A selection of T cell receptor beta chains follows, all from one sample in a study of a mutant IDH1 vaccine in newly diagnosed glioma. Data came from immunoSEQ multiplex PCR; TCRdb stores just in-frame clones and leaves some out. The sample lists about 29,000 clones; 65% to 85% were seen once. Antigens for these TCRs are unknown. The sample consisted of PBMCs, taken from a glioma patient whose treatment included an IDH1 peptide vaccine. These receptors came from a woman aged 18-29 years with glioma. Both conserved end residues are part of each CDR3. The order of the fields is D gene, V gene, clone size, J gene, CDR3 protein, CDR3 DNA. The D gene is left open where the match is weak. Clone size is given for some rows only: seen once, a few or many times, or a class if the clone is expanded.

d_gene: .; v_gene: TRBV28; abundance: .; j_gene: TRBJ2-7; CDR3aa: CASSFSDHSYEQYF; CDR3nt: TGTGCCAGCAGTTTTAGCGATCATTCCTACGAGCAGTACTTC
d_gene: .; v_gene: TRBV9; abundance: .; j_gene: TRBJ2-2; CDR3aa: CASSRDTGELFF; CDR3nt: TGTGCCAGCAGTAGGGATACCGGGGAGCTGTTTTTT
d_gene: .; v_gene: TRBV25-1; abundance: .; j_gene: TRBJ2-3; CDR3aa: CASSEGDTDTQYF; CDR3nt: TGTGCCAGCAGTGAAGGGGACACAGATACGCAGTATTTT
d_gene: TRBD1; v_gene: TRBV9; abundance: .; j_gene: TRBJ1-1; CDR3aa: CASSAGQGNEAFF; CDR3nt: TGTGCCAGCAGCGCGGGACAGGGGAATGAAGCTTTCTTT
d_gene: .; v_gene: TRBV19; abundance: .; j_gene: TRBJ2-6; CDR3aa: CASSIYSSGANVLTF; CDR3nt: TGTGCCAGTAGTATATACAGCTCTGGGGCCAACGTCCTGACTTTC
d_gene: .; v_gene: TRBV2; abundance: .; j_gene: TRBJ2-3; CDR3aa: CAGGLADTQYF; CDR3nt: TGTGCCGGCGGGTTAGCAGATACGCAGTATTTT
d_gene: .; v_gene: TRBV19; abundance: few; j_gene: TRBJ2-7; CDR3aa: CASTTDGESYEQYF; CDR3nt: TGTGCCAGTACCACCGACGGAGAATCCTACGAGCAGTACTTC
d_gene: TRBD1; v_gene: TRBV5-4; abundance: .; j_gene: TRBJ1-2; CDR3aa: CASSSDRGLNGYTF; CDR3nt: TGTGCCAGCAGCTCGGACAGGGGGCTGAATGGCTACACCTTC
d_gene: .; v_gene: TRBV10-2; abundance: .; j_gene: TRBJ2-2; CDR3aa: CASSEGGEKLFF; CDR3nt: TGCGCCAGCAGTGAGGGAGGGGAAAAGCTGTTTTTT
d_gene: .; v_gene: TRBV5-6; abundance: .; j_gene: TRBJ1-1; CDR3aa: CASSSRGKVLTANTEAFF; CDR3nt: TGTGCCAGCAGCTCACGGGGAAAGGTTTTAACAGCGAACACTGAAGCTTTCTTT
d_gene: .; v_gene: TRBV7-8; abundance: .; j_gene: TRBJ1-6; CDR3aa: CASSAPGRNSPLHF; CDR3nt: TGTGCCAGCAGCGCCCCAGGGAGGAATTCACCCCTCCACTTT
d_gene: .; v_gene: TRBV7-2; abundance: .; j_gene: TRBJ1-2; CDR3aa: CASSAGVGGYTF; CDR3nt: TGTGCCAGCAGCGCGGGGGTTGGAGGCTACACCTTC
d_gene: TRBD1; v_gene: TRBV27; abundance: few; j_gene: TRBJ2-3; CDR3aa: CASSLHQGVSTDTQYF; CDR3nt: TGTGCCAGCAGTTTACACCAGGGGGTTAGCACAGATACGCAGTATTTT
d_gene: TRBD2; v_gene: TRBV27; abundance: few; j_gene: TRBJ2-2; CDR3aa: CASSLSAGVNTGELFF; CDR3nt: TGTGCCAGCAGTTTATCGGCGGGGGTGAACACCGGGGAGCTGTTTTTT
d_gene: TRBD1; v_gene: TRBV11-2; abundance: .; j_gene: TRBJ1-1; CDR3aa: CASSLAGRTGMNTEAFF; CDR3nt: TGTGCCAGCAGCTTAGCCGGGCGGACAGGCATGAACACTGAAGCTTTCTTT
d_gene: .; v_gene: TRBV7-8; abundance: once; j_gene: TRBJ1-6; CDR3aa: CASSEGWGVGSPLHF; CDR3nt: TGTGCCAGCAGCGAAGGTTGGGGGGTTGGTTCACCCCTCCACTTT
d_gene: TRBD2; v_gene: TRBV5-1; abundance: .; j_gene: TRBJ2-3; CDR3aa: CASSFGTSGGTDTQYF; CDR3nt: TGCGCCAGCAGCTTCGGGACTAGCGGGGGTACAGATACGCAGTATTTT